In this sample, the clone carrying this TCR beta chain turned up a few times. Its antigen is currently unknown. The sample is drawn from a study of T-cell memory formation after mild COVID-19. Findings and caveats of the study: Contracting clones from day 15 to 85 had balanced CD4/CD8; later expanders favoured CD4+. In second-wave clones peaking day 37, SARS-CoV-2 specificity remained unconfirmed.

Germline V gene data show CDR1 as SGHTA and CDR2 as FQGNSA. V was clipped by 3 bases and J by 4 bases, with 9 bases between them. The CDR3 has 14 residues. TCRdb redid the calling of the 5' RACE reads with MiXCR, one entry per CDR3 protein. The sample has about 620,000 distinct CDR3 sequences, under 20% seen once. The sequenced sample was PBMCs or a T cell subset sorted from them (not recorded which). V is TRBV7-2 and J is TRBJ2-2, with no clear D. The TCR sequence derives from an adult woman who had mild COVID-19 (a few samples of this study predate the infection). Cell type and time point are not known. CDR3 in amino acids: CASSFSSITGELFF. The DNA for the CDR3 is TGTGCCAGCAGCTTTTCATCAATCACCGGGGAGCTGTTTTTT. Variable domain in full (rest from reference TRBV7-2 and TRBJ2-2): GAGVSQSPSNKVTEKGKDVELRCDPISGHTALYWYRQSLGQGLEFLIYFQGNSAPDKSGLPSDRFSAERTGGSVSTLTIQRTQQEDSAVYLCASSFSSITGELFFGEGSRLTVL.